The 6 T cell receptor beta chains below were found in one sample sequenced in a study of cytomegalovirus exposure and HLA in healthy donors. PCR primers comprised 60 Vbeta and 13 Jbeta primers. TCRdb's table, derived via immunoSEQ multiplex PCR, lists solely in-frame clones and lacks some. In the table there are about 200,000 clones, 60% to 80% of which are singletons. Sample: PBMCs. These receptors were taken from a male donor in good health and CMV-seronegative.

The chain is built from TRBV7-9 and TRBJ2-1; TRBD2 might be the D (6 bases). The CDR3 consists of 14 residues. Trimming took 0 bases from V and 3 from J, leaving 6 bases between them. Germline assignment: CDR1 SEHNR and CDR2 FQNEAQ (reference sequence). CDR3 DNA: TGTGCCAGCAGCTTAGCCGGGAGCTACAATGAGCAGTTCTTC. Translation gives CASSLAGSYNEQFF.

The DNA for the CDR3 is TGTGCCAGCAGTGAAGCGAACAGTTCACCCCTCCACTTT. Translated, it gives CASSEANSSPLHF. This chain connects TRBV2 to TRBJ1-6, with D hard to call. V dropped 0 bases and J dropped 9 bases, with 6 bases sitting between them. CDR3 length equals 13 residues. Germline-derived CDR1 and CDR2 are SNHLY and FYNNEI.

The V gene is TRBV7-7, the J gene TRBJ2-7, with a weak D call TRBD1 (6 bases). Germline CDR1 is SSHAT and CDR2 is FNYEAQ (reference sequence). This CDR3 contains 13 residues. Deletions cut 5 bases from V and 3 bases from J, with 11 bases between. CDR3 in DNA: TGTGCCAGCAGCCCGACAGGACTCTACGAGCAGTACTTC. Translating gives CASSPTGLYEQYF.

The sample holds one count of this clone. The chain carries TRBV5-1 and TRBJ1-4; 8 nucleotides line up with TRBD1. Germline lookup yields CDR1 SGHRS and CDR2 YFSETQ. J was trimmed by 3 bases and V by 1 base; bases with no gene match: 8. The CDR3 runs to 17 residues. This CDR3 reads CASSLRTGKPPNEKLFF. CDR3 coding DNA: TGCGCCAGCAGCTTGAGGACAGGGAAGCCACCTAATGAAAAACTGTTTTTT.

This clone was counted once. An end of the junction differs from the germline gene, which may be a read error. V is TRBV5-1 and J is TRBJ2-7, with TRBD1 matching over 9 bases. Germline-derived CDR1 and CDR2 are SGHRS and YFSETQ. The CDR3 has 16 residues. In nucleotides, the CDR3 is TGCGCCAGCAGCCCCCCCCTGAGACAGGGGGTTTACGGGCAGTACTTC. Protein product: CASSPPLRQGVYGQYF.

V usage is TRBV9 and J usage is TRBJ1-1, with 11 bases that match TRBD1. The V segment lost 4 bases and the J segment 1 base; nucleotides outside the gene matches: 6. Germline CDR1 and CDR2: SGDLS and YYNGEE. This CDR3 region has 16 residues. This chain's CDR3 is CASSRTGGGENTEAFF. In DNA form, the CDR3 reads TGTGCCAGCAGCAGGACAGGGGGCGGTGAGAACACTGAAGCTTTCTTT.